The entry that follows covers one TCR beta chain sequence. This specimen belongs to a study of technical replicates of blood from a few donors. CDR1 is LNHDA and CDR2 is SQIVND in the germline V gene (reference sequence). The CDR3 consists of 12 residues. V was cut by 11 bases and J by 5 bases, with 16 bases left in between. TCRdb's table, derived via immunoSEQ multiplex PCR, lists solely in-frame clones and lacks some. The sample records under 85,000 clones, around 90% being singletons. Sequencing input: T cells isolated from PBMCs. The TCR sequence derives from a human donor in good health. V is TRBV19 and J is TRBJ2-7, with D possibly TRBD1 on 6 matching bases. CDR3 protein: CASREAGDEQYF. The CDR3 coding sequence is TGTGCCTCGCGCGAGGCAGGGGACGAGCAGTACTTC.